This TCR beta chain emerged from a study of T-cell memory formation after mild COVID-19. Trimming removed 2 bases from V and 3 bases from J, with 13 bases in between. Germline V gene data show CDR1 as LGHDT and CDR2 as YNNKEL (reference sequence). The CDR3 has 16 residues. Study-level results: Unconfirmed was the SARS-CoV-2 specificity of second-wave clones that peaked on day 37. Contracting CD4+ clones were located mainly in CM and EM, and CD8+ clones in EMRA.

The sample holds a few counts of this clonotype. Its cognate antigen is unknown. In TCRdb, the 5' RACE reads were re-called with MiXCR into one record per CDR3 protein. The repertoire holds about 130,000 distinct CDR3 sequences, with about 6.5% as singletons. The receptor was derived from an adult woman who had mild COVID-19 (a few samples of this study predate the infection). Cell type and time point are not known. This chain connects TRBV3-1 to TRBJ2-2; D is unresolved. Sample: PBMCs or a T cell subset sorted from them (not recorded which). CDR3 residues: CASSQWRPGDTGELFF. The CDR3 DNA sequence: TGTGCCAGCAGCCAATGGAGACCAGGAGACACCGGGGAGCTGTTTTTT.